These 21 T cell receptor beta chains were sequenced from one sample in a study of control samples from healthy donors and cancer patients. TCRdb's table, derived via immunoSEQ multiplex PCR, lists solely in-frame clones and lacks some. The sample lists around 95,000 clones, about 90% seen once, with 18% in the top ten. Specimen: blood. Every receptor here comes from a woman in her forties or fifties in good health.

V and J are TRBV6-5 and TRBJ1-3; possible D gene TRBD1, 5 bases. The CDR3 runs 15 residues. Germline CDR1 and CDR2: MNHEY and SVGAGI. Trimming pared 7 bases from V and 0 bases from J, leaving 13 bases between. The CDR3 spells CASIRDGSSGNTIYF. CDR3 DNA sequence: TGTGCCAGCATCCGGGACGGGAGCTCTGGAAACACCATATATTTT.

The chain is built from TRBV27 and TRBJ2-5; 13 nucleotides match TRBD2. Germline values: CDR1 MNHEY, CDR2 SMNVEV (reference sequence). Losses at the gene ends were 5 bases for V and 5 bases for J; bases not matched to a gene: 5. The CDR3 loop spans 15 amino acids. The CDR3 DNA sequence: TGTGCCAGCAGTGGGTGGACTAGCGGGGGTGAGACCCAGTACTTC. This gives the protein CASSGWTSGGETQYF.

This clone appeared once. The genes are TRBV13 and TRBJ2-7; D tentatively reads TRBD1 or TRBD2 (5 bases each). The V gene's germline CDR1 is PRHDT and CDR2 FYEKMQ (reference sequence). The CDR3 spans 16 residues. V lost 3 bases to trimming and J lost 2 bases, with 17 bases between them. The CDR3: CASSFAHGTPTYEQYF. CDR3 nucleotides: TGTGCCAGCAGCTTCGCCCACGGGACCCCTACCTACGAGCAGTACTTC.

V usage is TRBV28 and J usage is TRBJ2-3; 7 bases align to TRBD2. This CDR3 has 14 amino acids. With V trimmed by 8 bases and J by 4 bases, 9 bases remained unmatched. Germline CDR1 reads MDHEN; CDR2 reads SYDVKM. The CDR3 nucleotides are TGTGCCAGCGCCGAGGGAGGGCGGTCAGATACGCAGTATTTT. It is translated as CASAEGGRSDTQYF.

The J gene is TRBJ2-1, the V gene TRBV19; 10 bases line up with TRBD2. Trimming cost V 5 bases and J 5 bases; bases outside gene matches: 18. CDR3 length: 19 residues. CDR1 LNHDA and CDR2 SQIVND come from the germline V gene (reference sequence). The CDR3 nucleotides read TGTGCCAGTAGTTCCCGCAGGGCTAGCGGGAGTAGACAGGACAATGAGCAGTTCTTC. It yields the protein CASSSRRASGSRQDNEQFF.

For the CDR3, the DNA is TGTGCCAGCGCTAGTAGAGGGCCAGATACGCAGTATTTT. Its translation is CASASRGPDTQYF. The chain combines TRBV6-5 with TRBJ2-3, with a tentative D call TRBD2 (5 bases). Trimming took 8 bases from V and 4 from J, leaving 13 bases between them. The germline V gene has CDR1 MNHEY and CDR2 SVGAGI. The CDR3 is 13 residues long.

The V gene is TRBV19, the J gene TRBJ1-1, with D possibly TRBD1 on 5 matching bases. The V end was cut by 7 bases, the J end by 1 base, with 19 bases between. This CDR3 has 16 residues. Germline assignment: CDR1 LNHDA and CDR2 SQIVND (reference sequence). CDR3 DNA: TGTGCCAGTACCTTTGACAGTCCCCGGAGGAACACTGAAGCTTTCTTT. Protein: CASTFDSPRRNTEAFF.

The V and J genes are TRBV18 and TRBJ1-6; perhaps TRBD1 as D (5 bases). The V end lost 3 bases, the J end lost 9 bases, and 15 bases lay between the germline ends. The V gene's germline CDR1 is KGHSH and CDR2 LQKENI. CDR3 size: 15 residues. CDR3 sequence (DNA): TGTGCCAGCTCACCGGGTTTGACAGATTCTTCACCCCTCCACTTT. It encodes CASSPGLTDSSPLHF.

This clone was observed once. This chain connects TRBV7-8 to TRBJ2-1, with 7 bases fitting TRBD2. This CDR3 region has 15 residues. Germline assignment: CDR1 SGHVS and CDR2 FQNEAQ. With 5 bases clipped from V and 4 bases from J, the junction kept 8 bases outside the gene matches. The CDR3 loop reads CASSPGTTRYNEQFF. The CDR3 region has the DNA TGTGCCAGCAGCCCAGGGACTACCCGGTACAATGAGCAGTTCTTC.

The chain combines TRBV10-3 with TRBJ2-5, with D possibly called TRBD1 or TRBD2 (6 bases each). Germline loops: CDR1 ENHRY, CDR2 SYGVKD. The CDR3 covers 14 residues. V lost 6 bases and J 3 bases, leaving 14 bases between the germline ends. The CDR3 sequence is CAISRGRGEETQYF. CDR3 DNA: TGTGCCATCAGCCGGGGGCGAGGGGAAGAGACCCAGTACTTC.

This clone was found once. The gene calls are TRBV19 and TRBJ2-6, with unresolved D. Per the germline V gene, CDR1 is LNHDA and CDR2 is SQIVND (reference sequence). CDR3 length: 16 residues. Trimming took 10 bases from V and 0 from J, leaving 16 bases between them. The CDR3 bases are TGTGCCACCCAGGCCCGACCCCGCTCTGGGGCCAACGTCCTGACTTTC. Translation gives CATQARPRSGANVLTF.

The V call is TRBV7-2, the J call TRBJ2-5; 8 bases line up with TRBD2. Germline V gives CDR1 SGHTA, CDR2 FQGNSA. This CDR3 comprises 14 residues. V was pared by 8 bases and J by 2 bases, with 7 bases of the junction left unmatched. CDR3 residues: CASGGSGAQETQYF. The CDR3 DNA reads as TGTGCCAGCGGGGGTAGCGGGGCTCAAGAGACCCAGTACTTC. The whole variable domain, filled in from reference TRBV7-2 and TRBJ2-5, reads GAGVSQSPSNKVTEKGKDVELRCDPISGHTALYWYRQSLGQGLEFLIYFQGNSAPDKSGLPSDRFSAERTGGSVSTLTIQRTQQEDSAVYLCASGGSGAQETQYFGPGTRLLVL.

The chain recombines TRBV2 with TRBJ2-3, with TRBD2 identical over 8 bases. Germline assignment: CDR1 SNHLY and CDR2 FYNNEI. After removal of 9 bases from V and 4 bases from J, the junction contained 12 bases not matched to a gene. There are 15 residues in the CDR3. The CDR3 DNA sequence: TGTGCCAGTAGCTTACGGCGGGGGGTTGCAGATACGCAGTATTTT. As protein: CASSLRRGVADTQYF.

This CDR3 is CASRAHSSGNTIYF. CDR3 coding DNA: TGTGCTAGTCGGGCTCATTCCTCTGGAAACACCATATATTTT. The chain has TRBV12-5 and TRBJ1-3; D not resolved. The length of the CDR3 is 14 residues. Trimming took off 8 bases at V and 0 bases at J, with 11 bases between the two ends. Germline V gene data show CDR1 as LGHNT and CDR2 as FRNRAP.

The J gene is TRBJ2-5, the V gene TRBV5-6; D possibly corresponds to TRBD2 (6 bases). CDR3 length: 16 amino acids. Trimming removed 4 bases at V and 5 bases at J, with 21 bases between. CDR1 SGHDT and CDR2 YYEEEE come from the germline V gene. The CDR3 is CASSPGTSTYTETQYF. The CDR3 DNA sequence: TGTGCCAGCAGCCCCGGGACTTCGACTTACACGGAGACCCAGTACTTC.

The genes are TRBV19 and TRBJ1-5, with D maybe TRBD1 (5 bases). Trimming removed 0 bases from V and 4 bases from J, with 16 bases in between. Germline V CDR1 and CDR2: LNHDA, SQIVND (reference sequence). The CDR3 is 17 amino acids. The CDR3 DNA follows: TGTGCCAGTAGTATAGATCTATCTCGGGGCCGGAATCAGCCCCAGCATTTT. Its protein product is CASSIDLSRGRNQPQHF. The full variable domain, with the rest looked up from reference TRBV19 and TRBJ1-5, is DGGITQSPKYLFRKEGQNVTLSCEQNLNHDAMYWYRQDPGQGLRLIYYSQIVNDFQKGDIAEGYSVSREKKESFPLTVTSAQKNPTAFYLCASSIDLSRGRNQPQHFGDGTRLSIL.

This chain connects TRBV6-5 to TRBJ1-5, with D uncertain. The CDR3 covers 13 residues. The V end was cut by 3 bases, the J end by 0 bases, with 3 bases between. Germline V lookup: CDR1 MNHEY, CDR2 SVGAGI. CDR3 DNA sequence: TGTGCCAGCAGTTATAATAGCAATCAGCCCCAGCATTTT. This encodes CASSYNSNQPQHF.

The chain couples TRBV2 to TRBJ2-1; TRBD2 matches at 7 bases. Germline CDR1 reads SNHLY; CDR2 reads FYNNEI. The CDR3 runs 13 residues. V lost 5 bases to trimming and J lost 7 bases; unmatched junction nucleotides: 5. In nucleotides, the CDR3 is TGTGCCAGCAGTAAAAGGCGGGAGAATGAGCAGTTCTTC. Encoded protein: CASSKRRENEQFF.

The gene calls are TRBV6-5 and TRBJ1-2; D not certain. CDR3 length: 14 amino acids. Deletions cut 0 bases from V and 4 bases from J, with 9 bases between. Germline CDR1 and CDR2: MNHEY and SVGAGI. As DNA, the CDR3 is TGTGCCAGCAGTTACTCAGCCCGGAGCTATGGCTACACCTTC. Translation: CASSYSARSYGYTF.

This clone was recorded once. CDR3 region: CASSLGRSNYGYTF. The CDR3 DNA is TGTGCCAGCAGCCTTGGCAGGAGTAACTATGGCTACACCTTC. The chain has TRBV6-5 and TRBJ1-2; no definite D call. Germline values: CDR1 MNHEY, CDR2 SVGAGI. The CDR3 covers 14 residues. The V and J ends lost 6 bases and 1 base respectively, with 12 bases between them.

V gene TRBV19 combines with J gene TRBJ1-2; D might be TRBD1 (5 bases). In germline, CDR1 is LNHDA, CDR2 SQIVND (reference sequence). The CDR3 totals 14 residues. V dropped 3 bases and J dropped 8 bases, with 16 bases sitting between them. The CDR3 DNA reads TGTGCCAGTAGTATCCAGGAGGGGTTCTTCGGCTACACCTTC. The encoded protein is CASSIQEGFFGYTF.